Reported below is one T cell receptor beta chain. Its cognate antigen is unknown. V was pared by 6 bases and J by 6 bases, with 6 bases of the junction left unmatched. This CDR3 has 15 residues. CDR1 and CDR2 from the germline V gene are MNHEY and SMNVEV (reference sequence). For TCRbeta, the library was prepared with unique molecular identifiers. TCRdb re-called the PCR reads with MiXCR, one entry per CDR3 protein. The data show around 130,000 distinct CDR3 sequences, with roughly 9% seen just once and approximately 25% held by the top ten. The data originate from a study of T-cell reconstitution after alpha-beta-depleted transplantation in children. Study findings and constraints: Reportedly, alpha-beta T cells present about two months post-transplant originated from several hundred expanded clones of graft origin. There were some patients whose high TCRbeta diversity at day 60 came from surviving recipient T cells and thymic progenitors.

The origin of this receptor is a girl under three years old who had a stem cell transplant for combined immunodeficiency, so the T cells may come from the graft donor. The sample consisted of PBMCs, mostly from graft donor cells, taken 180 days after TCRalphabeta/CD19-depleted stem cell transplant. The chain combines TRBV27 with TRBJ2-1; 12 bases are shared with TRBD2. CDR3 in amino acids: CASRSLAGGPNEQFF. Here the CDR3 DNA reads TGTGCCAGCAGGTCTCTAGCGGGGGGGCCCAATGAGCAGTTCTTC.